This entry features one T cell receptor (beta chain) sequence. The antigen remains undetermined. The sample is drawn from a study of cytomegalovirus exposure and HLA in healthy donors. General study findings and limits: With high specificity and sensitivity, the classifier reportedly diagnosed cytomegalovirus status.

The junction had 10 bases not matched to a gene; V was cut back by 9 bases and J by 6 bases. Germline V lookup: CDR1 SGHDT, CDR2 YYEEEE. The CDR3 contains 13 residues. Using immunoSEQ multiplex PCR, the repertoire was profiled, and TCRdb retains in-frame clones only, with some absent. The sample has about 200,000 clones, approximately 78% seen once. The sample taken for sequencing was PBMCs. The clonotype originates from a woman between 25 and 40 years old in good health and CMV-seronegative. The J gene is TRBJ2-7, the V gene TRBV5-6, with 9 bases aligning to TRBD1. The DNA for the CDR3 is TGTGCCACGAACCGGGACAGGGCAGGCGAGCAGTACTTC. Protein product: CATNRDRAGEQYF.